The text below deals with one T cell receptor beta chain. Its antigen is still unknown. The data belong to a study of cytotoxic CD8 clonotypes in ibrutinib-treated CLL. Study-level findings and limits: Among the clonotypes, public ones were uncommon and contracted or held stable on treatment. A rise in clonality was seen at ibrutinib response, and a fall back toward baseline was seen at progression.

V lost 5 bases and J 2 bases, leaving 16 bases between the germline ends. Per the germline V gene, CDR1 is MNHNS and CDR2 is SASEGT. This CDR3 contains 15 residues. Profiling relied on immunoSEQ multiplex PCR, and the TCRdb table lists in-frame clones only, not all of them. The sample records fewer than 25,000 clones, around 75% being singletons. The V and J genes are TRBV6-1 and TRBJ2-7; D might be TRBD2 (6 bases). Sequenced here: PBMCs, sampled before ibrutinib treatment. This TCR was sampled from a human donor with chronic lymphocytic leukemia. The CDR3 loop is CASSLSGLGAYEQYF. CDR3 DNA sequence: TGTGCCAGCAGTTTGTCGGGACTTGGGGCCTACGAGCAGTACTTC.